The 16 T cell receptor beta chains in this list originate from one sample, sequenced in a study of identical twins. TCRdb re-derived calls from the 5' RACE reads in MiXCR, one entry per CDR3 protein. The data hold some 690,000 distinct CDR3 sequences, with about 20% observed a single time. A further study also used this sample, focusing on T cells expressing NK-cell markers.

Material for sequencing was PBMCs. The source is a woman between 18 and 29 years old in good health.

This clonotype was recorded a few times. V gene TRBV7-6 combines with J gene TRBJ2-7, with TRBD2 matching 11 bases. The CDR3 consists of 16 residues. Germline values: CDR1 SGHVS, CDR2 FNYEAQ. V lost 4 bases to trimming and J lost 1 base; unmatched junction nucleotides: 6. The DNA for the CDR3 is TGTGCCAGCAGCTCCTCCTTAGCGGGAGGGTCCTACGAGCAGTACTTC. This sequence encodes CASSSSLAGGSYEQYF.

In this sample, this clonotype turned up a few times. The rearrangement uses TRBV7-3 and TRBJ2-7; TRBD2 matches 7 bases. Germline CDR1 reads SGHTA; CDR2 reads FQGTGA. J lost 3 bases, V lost 5 bases, and 7 bases had no gene match. The CDR3 runs to 14 residues. CDR3 DNA: TGTGCCAGCAGCCCCGATAGGGAGGGCTACGAGCAGTACTTC. Its translation: CASSPDREGYEQYF.

This clonotype turned up a few times. V and J are TRBV2 and TRBJ1-5, with a tentative D call TRBD1 (6 bases). The CDR3 spans 17 residues. V gave up 2 bases and J gave up 4 bases, with 18 bases separating them. In germline, CDR1 is SNHLY, CDR2 FYNNEI. Written as DNA, the CDR3 is TGTGCCAGCAGTGAACCACAGGGCTACTGGGGGAATCAGCCCCAGCATTTT. It encodes CASSEPQGYWGNQPQHF.

The V call is TRBV27, the J call TRBJ2-7; D is possibly TRBD1 or TRBD2 (6 bases each). The CDR3 sequence is 14 residues long. Germline values: CDR1 MNHEY, CDR2 SMNVEV (reference sequence). Trimming pared 0 bases from V and 5 bases from J, leaving 11 bases between. CDR3 coding DNA: TGTGCCAGCAGTTTATCGGGGGGCCGCGACGAGCAGTACTTC. Translation gives CASSLSGGRDEQYF.

This clonotype has ten or more counts. The chain employs TRBV20-1 and TRBJ2-2, with 15 bases identical to TRBD2. V shed 6 bases, J shed 4 bases, and the junction held 12 bases outside the gene matches. The length of the CDR3 is 18 residues. Per the germline V gene, CDR1 is DFQATT and CDR2 is SNEGSKA (reference sequence). The CDR3 sequence is CSARTSGRATGATGELFF. CDR3 DNA sequence: TGCAGTGCGCGGACTAGCGGGAGGGCCACAGGCGCCACCGGGGAGCTGTTTTTT.

The gene calls are TRBV11-2 and TRBJ2-2, with 9 bases identical to TRBD1. V was clipped by 0 bases and J by 6 bases; unmatched bases: 8. The CDR3 runs 17 residues. The germline gives CDR1 SGHAT, CDR2 FQNNGV. The CDR3 protein is CASSLDWGTGLSGELFF. The CDR3 coding sequence is TGTGCCAGCAGCTTAGACTGGGGGACAGGGCTTTCCGGGGAGCTGTTTTTT.

The chain is built from TRBV5-1 and TRBJ2-5; D gene ambiguous. Germline values: CDR1 SGHRS, CDR2 YFSETQ. The CDR3 length is 16 residues. V was trimmed by 0 bases and J by 4 bases, leaving 16 bases between them. The DNA of the CDR3 is TGCGCCAGCAGCTTGGGGCAGTTCGGGCTCGGAGAGACCCAGTACTTC. The encoded protein is CASSLGQFGLGETQYF.

This clonotype was observed a few times. The chain recombines TRBV6-2 or TRBV6-3 with TRBJ1-5; D gene uncertain. This CDR3 region has 13 residues. Germline V lookup: CDR1 MNHEY, CDR2 SVGEGT. Trimming shortened V by 2 bases and J by 6 bases, and 8 bases separated the two germline ends. CDR3 in amino acids: CASSYREGQPQHF. CDR3 coding DNA: TGTGCCAGCAGTTACAGGGAGGGTCAGCCCCAGCATTTT.

The chain joins TRBV6-1 to TRBJ1-1; D ambiguous. The germline V gene encodes CDR1 MNHNS and CDR2 SASEGT. The V and J ends lost 6 bases and 1 base respectively, with 18 bases between them. There are 16 residues in the CDR3. The DNA of the CDR3 is TGTGCCAGCAGCCGTTCCTACAGCGTTGGGAACACTGAAGCTTTCTTT. Its translation: CASSRSYSVGNTEAFF.

This clonotype was counted only a few times. The gene calls are TRBV7-2 and TRBJ2-1; no reliable D call. Germline V gene lookup returns CDR1 SGHTA and CDR2 FQGNSA. The germline V and J ends were trimmed by 3 bases and 8 bases, with 8 bases remaining between them. CDR3 length: 12 amino acids. CDR3 DNA sequence: TGTGCCAGCAGCTTGCTATCCGATGAGCAGTTCTTC. Translating it yields CASSLLSDEQFF.

The table lists this clonotype with a few counts. The chain recombines TRBV6-1 with TRBJ2-3; D remains ambiguous. In germline, CDR1 is MNHNS, CDR2 SASEGT. Trimming took 1 base from V and 0 from J, leaving 5 bases between them. The CDR3 has 14 amino acids. CDR3 nucleotides: TGTGCCAGCAGTGAAGTCCCTAGCACAGATACGCAGTATTTT. Protein product: CASSEVPSTDTQYF.

The chain joins TRBV5-1 to TRBJ1-2, with D possibly being TRBD1 (5 bases). V shed 0 bases and J shed 0 bases, with 12 bases lying between them. The CDR3 is made up of 16 amino acids. Looked up from germline, CDR1 is SGHRS and CDR2 is YFSETQ. The CDR3 region is CASSLAGGDANYGYTF. In DNA, the CDR3 is TGCGCCAGCAGCTTGGCAGGTGGGGACGCTAACTATGGCTACACCTTC.

The chain carries TRBV11-2 and TRBJ1-1; D not certain. The CDR3 spans 13 residues. The V gene's germline CDR1 is SGHAT and CDR2 FQNNGV. Deletions cut 1 base from V and 6 bases from J, with 9 bases between. The chain's CDR3 is CASSLGRKPEAFF. DNA of the CDR3: TGTGCCAGCAGCTTAGGCCGCAAACCTGAAGCTTTCTTT.

The chain combines TRBV3-1 with TRBJ2-3; D remains ambiguous. Germline V CDR1 and CDR2: LGHDT, YNNKEL (reference sequence). V was trimmed by 4 bases and J by 7 bases, leaving 6 bases between them. The CDR3 has 11 amino acids. CDR3 residues: CASSLEHTQYF. In nucleotides, the CDR3 is TGTGCCAGCAGCCTAGAGCATACGCAGTATTTT.

This clonotype was counted many times. V is TRBV12-3 or TRBV12-4 and J is TRBJ2-7, with D unclear. The CDR3 totals 12 residues. With 3 bases removed from V and 5 bases from J, the gap between germline ends came to 8 bases. This CDR3 is CASSLGSDEQYF. In nucleotides, the CDR3 is TGTGCCAGCAGTTTGGGGTCGGACGAGCAGTACTTC.

This clonotype was detected once. This sequence joins TRBV27 and TRBJ2-7; D assignment may be TRBD1 or TRBD2 (5 bases each). Germline V lookup: CDR1 MNHEY, CDR2 SMNVEV (reference sequence). Trimming shortened V by 1 base and J by 6 bases, and 13 bases separated the two germline ends. This CDR3 has 14 amino acids. The CDR3 DNA reads as TGTGCCAGCAGTTTATATCCTCGAGGGGCCGAGCAGTACTTC. Encoded protein: CASSLYPRGAEQYF.